Below, one T cell receptor beta chain is given with its context. It lacks a known antigen. Per-nucleotide qualities are absent, and no much larger clonotype sits a single base away. The data were obtained in a study of CD8+ T cells in alopecia areata (dated by TCRdb to about 2018). Regarding the study in general: The treated patients, all with moderate-to-severe alopecia areata, were enrolled in an open-label pilot trial of oral tofacitinib given at 5 to 10 mg twice daily. Patients stayed on tofacitinib for 6 to 18 months and then had 6 months of follow-up off drug so that delayed response and recurrence could be assessed. In both human patients and the C3H/HeJ mouse model, the study applied high-throughput TCRbeta sequencing to look at T cell clonal expansion in alopecia areata. Human TCRbeta sequencing covered scalp tissue and sorted CD4+ and CD8+ peripheral blood T cells from patchy and totalis/universalis alopecia areata patients and healthy controls. Patients on tofacitinib were biopsied at baseline and after 4 and 24 weeks of treatment, and several of the patients also had a later scalp biopsy. Clonality in the scalp was compared among normal scalp (n=4), patchy alopecia areata scalp (n=8), and alopecia totalis/universalis scalp (n=8). RNA was obtained with the PAXgene miRNA kit for fixed scalp, the miRNeasy kit for PBMCs, and the RNeasy kit for mouse skin. immunoSEQ multiplex PCR using 35 Vbeta forward primers and 13 Jbeta reverse primers was used to amplify TCRbeta CDR3 regions.

The investigation overall reported the following: Lesional scalp, especially in alopecia totalis/universalis, showed higher clonality and more expanded CD8+ clones than normal scalp, suggesting antigenic drive. Resident alphabeta T cells in normal human skin are also sequenced, complicating scalp TCR repertoire analysis, unlike mouse skin dominated by gammadelta T cells. Compared with mice, TCR sequences shared between patients were less clear, possibly partly because of HLA diversity across the patient population.

The sample's time point label, decoded: baseline before oral tofacitinib. Peripheral blood and lesional scalp punch biopsies were obtained from patients with alopecia areata. PBMCs were isolated by density centrifugation and stained for CD3, CD4 and CD8, after which CD4+ and CD8+ T cells were sorted on a FACSAria. Preparation of the library involved the immunoSEQ multiplex PCR assay. RNA was extracted from all samples and reverse transcribed into cDNA, which served as template for TCR sequencing. First-strand cDNA was synthesized with SuperScript III using a 2:1 mix of oligo-dT and random hexamers. Amplification bias was assessed with a synthetic immune receptor repertoire, and residual bias was removed computationally. On the authors' methods: Raw reads were preprocessed to remove errors, and CDR3 was defined by IMGT conventions from the conserved cysteine to phenylalanine. To get clonality, Shannon entropy was normalized by log2 of the number of productive unique TCRs and the result was subtracted from 1. Whether scalp clones were CD4 or CD8 was inferred by matching scalp TCRbeta sequences against CD4 and CD8 repertoires sorted from blood. TCRdb obtained this table from immuneACCESS and retained in-frame rearrangements with V and J assigned. These tables miss some clones; where compared with another copy, unresolved V genes account for less than half of the shortfall, and the remainder is unexplained. Clone size and the V and J calls come from that table; the DNA yielded D and trimming. The sample yields 150,000 or so clones; about 87% were counted once. The leading ten clones occupy about 15% of the sample.

As encoded in the germline V gene, CDR1 is SGHVS while CDR2 is FNYEAQ. Trimming removed 6 bases from V and 4 bases from J; the gene matches leave 11 bases unexplained. Measured from the cysteine to the phenylalanine, the CDR3 is 15 residues long. The retained sequence is limited to the CDR3, 45 bases, with the frame set at the first base. The chain joins TRBV7-6 to TRBJ2-5; 7 bases in the junction line up with TRBD1. The sample consisted of CD8+ T cells sorted from blood, taken at week 0. This receptor was obtained from a human donor with alopecia areata. The CDR3 loop reads CASSRSGGSLETQYF. DNA sequence: TGTGCCAGCAGTCGATCAGGGGGTTCCTTAGAGACCCAGTACTTC.